This T cell receptor beta chain was documented in a study of shared clonotypes between healthy human individuals. Germline V gene sequence: CDR1 MNHNS, CDR2 SASEGT. Trimming took 6 bases from V and 0 from J, leaving 15 bases between them. The CDR3 has 15 amino acids. Cells designated naive CD8 were CD45RO-negative and were positively selected for CCR7, with terminally differentiated effector memory CD45RA+ cells excluded. Concerning this clone itself: Its antigen is currently unknown.

Each sorted subset replicate got 200 ng genomic DNA, 25,000 to 30,000 genomes. Sequencing was performed with immunoSEQ multiplex PCR; in TCRdb, only in-frame clones are kept and a portion is missing. The data contain about 2,200,000 clones, about 93% of them singletons. Study-wide findings and caveats: Naive subsets generally exceeded memory subsets in estimated richness. Generation probabilities of non-shared clonotypes were lower (relative to those shared by all four donors).

Material: naive CD8+ T cells from PBMCs. The sequence was collected from a man between 18 and 35 years old in good health. Some clones in this sample may be carry-over from other donors' samples. J is TRBJ2-7 and V is TRBV6-1, with a tentative D call TRBD2 (6 bases). The CDR3 DNA reads as TGTGCCAGCAGGCCCGGGACTTGGAGCTCCTACGAGCAGTACTTC. Its translation is CASRPGTWSSYEQYF.